This paragraph reports one T cell receptor beta chain. What it binds is unknown. These data belong to a study of CD8 T cells in ankylosing spondylitis. Germline trimming cut 3 bases from V and 8 bases from J; bases unmatched to any gene: 13. The CDR3 loop spans 18 amino acids. Study results and caveats: As reported, disease-linked clones showed significant enrichment in matched ankylosing spondylitis synovial fluid. Both synovial fluid and blood in reactive arthritis had previously been reported to carry some motif variants.

Molecular-barcoded quantitative 5'-RACE produced these TCR beta libraries. Via MiXCR, TCRdb re-called the 5' RACE reads, giving one row per CDR3 protein. Here the sample spans some 340,000 distinct CDR3 sequences, roughly 14% being singletons. Sequences were obtained from blood, either unsorted or a sorted T cell fraction (not recorded which). The gene calls are TRBV12-3 or TRBV12-4 and TRBJ2-3; TRBD2 matches 14 bases. The receptor was derived from a male donor with ankylosing spondylitis or in good health (not recorded which). CDR3 in amino acids: CASSFGHPGTSGSGTQYF. CDR3 DNA: TGTGCCAGCAGTTTCGGACACCCCGGGACTAGCGGGAGTGGTACGCAGTATTTT.